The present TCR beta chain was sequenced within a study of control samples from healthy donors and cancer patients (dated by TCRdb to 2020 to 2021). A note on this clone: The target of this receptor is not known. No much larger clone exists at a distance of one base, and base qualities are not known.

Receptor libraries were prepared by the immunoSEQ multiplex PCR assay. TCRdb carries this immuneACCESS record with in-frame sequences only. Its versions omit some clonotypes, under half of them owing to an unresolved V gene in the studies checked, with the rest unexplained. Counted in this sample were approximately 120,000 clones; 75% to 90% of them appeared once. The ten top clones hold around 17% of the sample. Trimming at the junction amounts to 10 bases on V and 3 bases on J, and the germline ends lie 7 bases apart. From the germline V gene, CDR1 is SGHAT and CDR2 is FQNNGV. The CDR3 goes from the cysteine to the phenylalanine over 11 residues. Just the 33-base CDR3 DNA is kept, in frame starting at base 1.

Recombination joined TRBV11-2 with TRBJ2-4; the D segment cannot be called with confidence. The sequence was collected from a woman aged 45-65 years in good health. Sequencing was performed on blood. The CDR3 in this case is CATTGKNIQYF. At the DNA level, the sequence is TGTGCCACCACGGGCAAAAACATTCAGTACTTC.